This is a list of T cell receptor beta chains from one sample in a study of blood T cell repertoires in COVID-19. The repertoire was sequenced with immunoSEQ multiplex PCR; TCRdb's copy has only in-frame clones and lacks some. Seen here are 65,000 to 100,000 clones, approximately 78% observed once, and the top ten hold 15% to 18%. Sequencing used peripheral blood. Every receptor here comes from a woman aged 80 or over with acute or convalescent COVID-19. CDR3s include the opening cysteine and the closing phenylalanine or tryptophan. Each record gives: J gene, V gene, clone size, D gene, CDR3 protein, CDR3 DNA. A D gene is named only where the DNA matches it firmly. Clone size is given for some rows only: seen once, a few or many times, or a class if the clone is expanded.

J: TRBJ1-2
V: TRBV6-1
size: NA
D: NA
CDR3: CASSEGRRGPYGYTF
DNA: TGTGCCAGCAGTGAGGGTCGGCGGGGGCCCTATGGCTACACCTTC

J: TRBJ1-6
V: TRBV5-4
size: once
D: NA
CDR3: CASSIPGANSPLHF
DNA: TGTGCCAGCAGCATCCCAGGGGCTAATTCACCCCTCCACTTT

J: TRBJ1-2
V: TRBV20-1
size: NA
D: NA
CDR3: CSASISLRGAGYGYTF
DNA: TGCAGTGCTAGTATCTCTCTGCGGGGGGCTGGCTATGGCTACACCTTC

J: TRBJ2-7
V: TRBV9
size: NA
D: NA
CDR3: CASRVTWRALYEQYF
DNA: TGTGCCAGCAGGGTAACCTGGAGGGCTCTCTACGAGCAGTACTTC

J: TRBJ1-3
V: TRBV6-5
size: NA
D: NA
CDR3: CASMNRPSSGNTIYF
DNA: TGTGCCAGCATGAACAGGCCCAGCTCTGGAAACACCATATATTTT

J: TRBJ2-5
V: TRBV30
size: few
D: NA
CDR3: CAWSTGETQYF
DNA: TGTGCCTGGAGTACCGGAGAGACCCAGTACTTC

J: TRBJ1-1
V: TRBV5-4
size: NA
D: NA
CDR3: CASSFSENTEAFF
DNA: TGTGCCAGCAGCTTTAGCGAGAACACTGAAGCTTTCTTT

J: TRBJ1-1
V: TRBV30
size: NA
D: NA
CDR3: CAWSRGYGTEAFF
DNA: TGTGCCTGGAGTAGGGGATATGGGACTGAAGCTTTCTTT

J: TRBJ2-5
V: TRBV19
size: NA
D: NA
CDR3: CASSISTGRGQETQYF
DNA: TGTGCCAGTAGTATAAGCACCGGGCGGGGACAAGAGACCCAGTACTTC

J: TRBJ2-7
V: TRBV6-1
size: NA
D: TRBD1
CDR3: CASSEASWDRDYEQYF
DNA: TGTGCCAGCAGTGAAGCATCGTGGGACAGGGACTACGAGCAGTACTTC

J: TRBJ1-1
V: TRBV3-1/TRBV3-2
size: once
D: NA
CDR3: CASSQEPGMNTEAFF
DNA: TGTGCCAGCAGCCAAGAGCCGGGTATGAACACTGAAGCTTTCTTT

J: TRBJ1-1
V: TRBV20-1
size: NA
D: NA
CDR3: CSASPGAEAFF
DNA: TGCAGTGCTAGCCCCGGGGCTGAAGCTTTCTTT